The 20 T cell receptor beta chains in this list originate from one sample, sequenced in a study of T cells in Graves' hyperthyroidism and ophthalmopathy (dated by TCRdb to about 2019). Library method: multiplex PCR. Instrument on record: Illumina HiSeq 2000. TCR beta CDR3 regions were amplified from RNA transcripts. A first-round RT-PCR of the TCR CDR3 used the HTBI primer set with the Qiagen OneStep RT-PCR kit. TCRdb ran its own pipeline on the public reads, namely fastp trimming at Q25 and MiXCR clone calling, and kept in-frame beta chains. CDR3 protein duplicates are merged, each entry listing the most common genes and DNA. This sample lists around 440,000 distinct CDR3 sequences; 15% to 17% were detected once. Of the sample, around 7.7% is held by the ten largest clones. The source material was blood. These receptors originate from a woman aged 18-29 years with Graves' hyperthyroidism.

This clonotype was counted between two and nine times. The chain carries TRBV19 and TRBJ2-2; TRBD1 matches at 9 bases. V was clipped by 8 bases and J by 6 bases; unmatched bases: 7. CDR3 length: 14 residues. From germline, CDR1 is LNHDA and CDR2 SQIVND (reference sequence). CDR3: CASQGTGLAGELFF. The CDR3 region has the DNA TGTGCCAGTCAAGGGACAGGGTTGGCCGGGGAGCTGTTTTTT.

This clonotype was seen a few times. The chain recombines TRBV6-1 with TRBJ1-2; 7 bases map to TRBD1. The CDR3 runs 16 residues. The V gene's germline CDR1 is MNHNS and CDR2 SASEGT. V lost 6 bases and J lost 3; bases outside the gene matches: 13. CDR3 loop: CASSRTTGDIYYGYTF. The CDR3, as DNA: TGTGCCAGCAGCCGAACTACAGGGGACATATACTATGGCTACACCTTC.

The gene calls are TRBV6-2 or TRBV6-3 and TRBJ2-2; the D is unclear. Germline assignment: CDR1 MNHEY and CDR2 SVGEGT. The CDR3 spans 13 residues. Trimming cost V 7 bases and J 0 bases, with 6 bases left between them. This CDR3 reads CASKTANTGELFF. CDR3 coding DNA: TGTGCCAGCAAAACAGCGAACACCGGGGAGCTGTTTTTT.

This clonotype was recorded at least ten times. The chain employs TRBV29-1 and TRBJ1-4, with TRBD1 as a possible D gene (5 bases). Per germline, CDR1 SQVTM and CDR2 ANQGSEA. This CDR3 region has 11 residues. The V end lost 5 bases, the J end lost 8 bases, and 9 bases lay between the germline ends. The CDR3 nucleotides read TGCAGCGTTACGAAGGGGGAAAAACTGTTTTTT. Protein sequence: CSVTKGEKLFF.

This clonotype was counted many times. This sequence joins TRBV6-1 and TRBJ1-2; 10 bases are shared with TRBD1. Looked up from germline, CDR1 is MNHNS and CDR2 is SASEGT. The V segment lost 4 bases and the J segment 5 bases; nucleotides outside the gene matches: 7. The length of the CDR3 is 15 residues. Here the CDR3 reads CASSAPGQGIYGYTF. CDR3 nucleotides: TGTGCCAGCAGTGCCCCGGGACAGGGGATTTATGGCTACACCTTC.

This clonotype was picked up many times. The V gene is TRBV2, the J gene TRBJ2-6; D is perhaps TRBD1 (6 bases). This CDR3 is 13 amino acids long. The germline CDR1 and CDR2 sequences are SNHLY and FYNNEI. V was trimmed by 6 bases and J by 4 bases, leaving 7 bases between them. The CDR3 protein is CASRGTGANVLTF. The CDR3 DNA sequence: TGTGCCAGCAGGGGGACAGGGGCCAACGTCCTGACTTTC.

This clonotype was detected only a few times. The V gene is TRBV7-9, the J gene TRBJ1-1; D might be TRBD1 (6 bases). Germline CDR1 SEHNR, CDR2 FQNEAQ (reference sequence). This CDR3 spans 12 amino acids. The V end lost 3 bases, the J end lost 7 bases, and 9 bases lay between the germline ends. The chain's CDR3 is CASSFWTVEAFF. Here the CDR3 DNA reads TGTGCCAGCAGCTTTTGGACAGTTGAAGCTTTCTTT.

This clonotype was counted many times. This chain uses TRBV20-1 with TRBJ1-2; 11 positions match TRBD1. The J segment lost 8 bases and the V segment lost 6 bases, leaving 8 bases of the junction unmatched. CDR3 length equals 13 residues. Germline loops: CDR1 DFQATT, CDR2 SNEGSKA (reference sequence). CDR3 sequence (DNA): TGCAGTGCCACGGACAGGGGGCTTGGCGGCTACACCTTC. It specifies CSATDRGLGGYTF.

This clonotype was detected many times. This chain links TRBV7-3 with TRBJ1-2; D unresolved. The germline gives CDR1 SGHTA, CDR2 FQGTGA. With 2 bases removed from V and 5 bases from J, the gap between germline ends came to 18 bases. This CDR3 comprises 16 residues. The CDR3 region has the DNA TGTGCCAGCAGCTTAGGGGTAAGGCCGCCGCCATATGGCTACACCTTC. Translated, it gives CASSLGVRPPPYGYTF. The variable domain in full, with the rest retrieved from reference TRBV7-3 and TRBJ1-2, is GAGVSQTPSNKVTEKGKYVELRCDPISGHTALYWYRQSLGQGPEFLIYFQGTGAADDSGLPNDRFFAVRPEGSVSTLKIQRTERGDSAVYLCASSLGVRPPPYGYTFGSGTRLTVV.

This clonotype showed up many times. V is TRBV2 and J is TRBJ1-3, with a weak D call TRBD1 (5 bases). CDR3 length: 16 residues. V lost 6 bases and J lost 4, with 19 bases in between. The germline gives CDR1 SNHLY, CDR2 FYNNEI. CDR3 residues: CASSPGSARAGNTIYF. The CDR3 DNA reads TGTGCCAGCAGCCCTGGGAGTGCCAGGGCGGGAAACACCATATATTTT.

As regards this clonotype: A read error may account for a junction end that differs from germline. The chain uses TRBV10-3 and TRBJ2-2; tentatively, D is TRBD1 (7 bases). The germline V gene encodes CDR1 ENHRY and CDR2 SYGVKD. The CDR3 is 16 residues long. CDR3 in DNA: TGTGTCATCAGTGTAGGAGGGGGCGCGAACACCGGGGAGCTGTTTTTT. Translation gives CVISVGGGANTGELFF.

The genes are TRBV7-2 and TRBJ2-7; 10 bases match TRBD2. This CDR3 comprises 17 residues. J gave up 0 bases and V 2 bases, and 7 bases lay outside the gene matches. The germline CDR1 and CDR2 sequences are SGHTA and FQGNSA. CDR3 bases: TGTGCCAGCAGCTTATATTCCGGACTAGCGGTCTCCTACGAGCAGTACTTC. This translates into CASSLYSGLAVSYEQYF.

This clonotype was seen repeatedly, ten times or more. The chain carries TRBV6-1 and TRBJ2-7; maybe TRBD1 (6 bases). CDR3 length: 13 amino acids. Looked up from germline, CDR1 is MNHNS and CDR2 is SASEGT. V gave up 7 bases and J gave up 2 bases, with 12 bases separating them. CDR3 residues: CASKDSFTYEQYF. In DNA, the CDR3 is TGTGCCAGCAAGGACAGTTTCACCTACGAGCAGTACTTC.

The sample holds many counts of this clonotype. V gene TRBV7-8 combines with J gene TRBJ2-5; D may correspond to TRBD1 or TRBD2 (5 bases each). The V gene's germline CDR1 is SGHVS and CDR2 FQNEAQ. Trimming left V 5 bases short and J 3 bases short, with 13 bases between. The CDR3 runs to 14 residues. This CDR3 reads CASSPWDGKETQYF. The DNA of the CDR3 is TGTGCCAGCAGCCCCTGGGACGGTAAAGAGACCCAGTACTTC. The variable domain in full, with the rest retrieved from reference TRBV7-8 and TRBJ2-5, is GAGVSQSPRYKVAKRGQDVALRCDPISGHVSLFWYQQALGQGPEFLTYFQNEAQLDKSGLPSDRFFAERPEGSVSTLKIQRTQQEDSAVYLCASSPWDGKETQYFGPGTRLLVL.

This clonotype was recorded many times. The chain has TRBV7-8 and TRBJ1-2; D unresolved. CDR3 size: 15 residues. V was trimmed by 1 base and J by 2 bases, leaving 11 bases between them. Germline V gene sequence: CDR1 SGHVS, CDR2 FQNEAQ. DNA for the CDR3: TGTGCCAGCAGCTTAGACGTCGGACTCAACTATGGCTACACCTTC. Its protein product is CASSLDVGLNYGYTF.

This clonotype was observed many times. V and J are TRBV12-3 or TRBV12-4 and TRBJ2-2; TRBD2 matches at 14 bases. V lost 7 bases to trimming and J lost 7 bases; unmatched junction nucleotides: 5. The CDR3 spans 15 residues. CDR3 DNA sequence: TGTGCCAGCACACTCGGACTAGCGGGAGGCGGGGAGCTGTTTTTT. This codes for CASTLGLAGGGELFF.

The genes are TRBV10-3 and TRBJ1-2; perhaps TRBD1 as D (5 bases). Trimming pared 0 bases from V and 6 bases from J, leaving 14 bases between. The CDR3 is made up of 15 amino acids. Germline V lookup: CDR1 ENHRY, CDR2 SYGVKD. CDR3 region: CAISESERAGDGYTF. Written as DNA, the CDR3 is TGTGCCATCAGTGAGTCGGAGAGGGCGGGGGATGGCTACACCTTC.

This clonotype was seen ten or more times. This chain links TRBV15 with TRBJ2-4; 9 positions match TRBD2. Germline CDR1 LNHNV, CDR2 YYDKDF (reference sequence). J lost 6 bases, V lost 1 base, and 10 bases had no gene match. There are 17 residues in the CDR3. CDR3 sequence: CATSRAFSGRGGNIQYF. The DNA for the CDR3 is TGTGCCACCAGCAGAGCATTTAGCGGGAGAGGGGGAAACATTCAGTACTTC.

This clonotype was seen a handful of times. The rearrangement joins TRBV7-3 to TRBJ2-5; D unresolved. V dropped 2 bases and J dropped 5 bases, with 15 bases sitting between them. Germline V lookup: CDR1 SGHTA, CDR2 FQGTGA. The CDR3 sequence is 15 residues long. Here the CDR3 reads CASSLGVGAAETQYF. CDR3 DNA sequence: TGTGCCAGCAGCTTAGGTGTAGGTGCCGCGGAGACCCAGTACTTC.

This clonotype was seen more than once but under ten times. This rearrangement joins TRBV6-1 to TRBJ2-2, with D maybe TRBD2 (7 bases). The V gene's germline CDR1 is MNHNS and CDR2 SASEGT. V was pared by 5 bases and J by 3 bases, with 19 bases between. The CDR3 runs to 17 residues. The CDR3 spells CASSLPEGGPDTGELFF. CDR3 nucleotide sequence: TGTGCCAGCAGTCTCCCGGAGGGGGGGCCCGACACCGGGGAGCTGTTTTTT.